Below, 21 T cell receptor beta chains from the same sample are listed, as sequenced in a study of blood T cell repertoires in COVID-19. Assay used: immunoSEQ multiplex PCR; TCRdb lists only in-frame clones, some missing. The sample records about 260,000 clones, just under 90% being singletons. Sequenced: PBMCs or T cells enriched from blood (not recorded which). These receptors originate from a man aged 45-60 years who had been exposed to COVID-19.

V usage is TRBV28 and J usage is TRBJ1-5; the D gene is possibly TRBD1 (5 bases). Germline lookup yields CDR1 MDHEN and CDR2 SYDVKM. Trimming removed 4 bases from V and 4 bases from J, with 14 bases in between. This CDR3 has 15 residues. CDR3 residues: CASSSGGRKNQPQHF. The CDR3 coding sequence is TGTGCCAGCAGTTCGGGGGGAAGAAAAAATCAGCCCCAGCATTTT.

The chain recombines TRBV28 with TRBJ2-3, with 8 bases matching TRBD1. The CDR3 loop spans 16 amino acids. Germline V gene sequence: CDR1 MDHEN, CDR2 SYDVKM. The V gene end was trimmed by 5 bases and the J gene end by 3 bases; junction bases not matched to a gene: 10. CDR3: CASSHHPGQVTDTQYF. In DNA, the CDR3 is TGTGCCAGCAGTCACCACCCGGGACAGGTAACAGATACGCAGTATTTT. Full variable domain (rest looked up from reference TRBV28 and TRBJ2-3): DVKVTQSSRYLVKRTGEKVFLECVQDMDHENMFWYRQDPGLGLRLIYFSYDVKMKEKGDIPEGYSVSREKKERFSLILESASTNQTSMYLCASSHHPGQVTDTQYFGPGTRLTVL.

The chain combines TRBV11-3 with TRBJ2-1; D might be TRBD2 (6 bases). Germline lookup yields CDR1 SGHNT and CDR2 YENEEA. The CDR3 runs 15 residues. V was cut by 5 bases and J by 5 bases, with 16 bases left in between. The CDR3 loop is CASSPQMRGDNEQFF. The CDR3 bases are TGTGCCAGCAGCCCCCAAATGCGGGGTGACAATGAGCAGTTCTTC.

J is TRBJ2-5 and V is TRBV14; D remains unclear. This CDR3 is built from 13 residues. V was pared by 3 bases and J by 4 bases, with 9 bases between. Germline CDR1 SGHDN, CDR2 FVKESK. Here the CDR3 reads CASSQRLRETQYF. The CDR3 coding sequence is TGTGCCAGCAGCCAGCGGCTGCGAGAGACCCAGTACTTC.

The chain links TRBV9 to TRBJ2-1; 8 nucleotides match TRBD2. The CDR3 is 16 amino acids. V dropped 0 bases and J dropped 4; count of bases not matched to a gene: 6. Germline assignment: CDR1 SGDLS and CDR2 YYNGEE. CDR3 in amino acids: CASSVGLAGGYNEQFF. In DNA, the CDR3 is TGTGCCAGCAGCGTAGGCCTAGCGGGCGGTTACAATGAGCAGTTCTTC.

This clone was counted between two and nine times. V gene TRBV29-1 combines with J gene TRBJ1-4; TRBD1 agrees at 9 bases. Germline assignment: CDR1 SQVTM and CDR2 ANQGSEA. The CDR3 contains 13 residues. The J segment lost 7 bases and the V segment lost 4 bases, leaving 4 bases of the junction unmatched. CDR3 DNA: TGCAGCGTTGCCGGGACAGGGTCTGAAAAACTGTTTTTT. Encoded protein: CSVAGTGSEKLFF.

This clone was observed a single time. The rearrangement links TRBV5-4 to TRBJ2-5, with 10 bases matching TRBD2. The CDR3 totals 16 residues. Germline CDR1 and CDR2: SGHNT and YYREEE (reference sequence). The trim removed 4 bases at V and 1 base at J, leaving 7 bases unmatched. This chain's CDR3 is CASSPGTSVSQETQYF. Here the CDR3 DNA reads TGTGCCAGCAGCCCCGGGACTAGCGTGAGCCAAGAGACCCAGTACTTC.

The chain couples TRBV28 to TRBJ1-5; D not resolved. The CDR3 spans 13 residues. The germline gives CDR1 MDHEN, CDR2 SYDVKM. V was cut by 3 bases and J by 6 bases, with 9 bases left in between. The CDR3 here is CASSLAGSQPQHF. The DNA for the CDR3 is TGTGCCAGCAGTTTGGCAGGAAGTCAGCCCCAGCATTTT.

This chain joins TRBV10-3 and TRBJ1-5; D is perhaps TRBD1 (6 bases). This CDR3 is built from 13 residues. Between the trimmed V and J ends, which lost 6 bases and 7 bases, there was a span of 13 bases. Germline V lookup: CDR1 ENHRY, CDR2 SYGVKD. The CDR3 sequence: CAIRPSGEQPQHF. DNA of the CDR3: TGTGCCATCAGGCCCTCAGGGGAACAGCCCCAGCATTTT.

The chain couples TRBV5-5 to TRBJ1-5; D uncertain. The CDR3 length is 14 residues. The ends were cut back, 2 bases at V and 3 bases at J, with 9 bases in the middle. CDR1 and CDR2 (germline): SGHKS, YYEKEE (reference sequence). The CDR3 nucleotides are TGTGCCAGCAGCTTAGACACTTACAATCAGCCCCAGCATTTT. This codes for CASSLDTYNQPQHF. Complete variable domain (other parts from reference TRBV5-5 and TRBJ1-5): DAGVTQSPTHLIKTRGQQVTLRCSPISGHKSVSWYQQVLGQGPQFIFQYYEKEERGRGNFPDRFSARQFPNYSSELNVNALLLGDSALYLCASSLDTYNQPQHFGDGTRLSIL.

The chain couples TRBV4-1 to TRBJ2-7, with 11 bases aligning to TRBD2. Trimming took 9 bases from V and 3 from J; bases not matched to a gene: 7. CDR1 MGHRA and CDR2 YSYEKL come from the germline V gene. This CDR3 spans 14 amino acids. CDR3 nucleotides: TGCGCCAGTCTCACTAGCGGGAGTATCTACGAGCAGTACGTC. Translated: CASLTSGSIYEQYV.

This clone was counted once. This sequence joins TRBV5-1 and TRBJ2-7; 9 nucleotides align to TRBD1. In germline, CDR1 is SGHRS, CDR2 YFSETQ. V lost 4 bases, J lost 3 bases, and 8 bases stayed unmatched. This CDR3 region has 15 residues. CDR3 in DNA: TGCGCCAGCAGCCCCCAGGGACAGGGACACTACGAGCAGTACTTC. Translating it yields CASSPQGQGHYEQYF.

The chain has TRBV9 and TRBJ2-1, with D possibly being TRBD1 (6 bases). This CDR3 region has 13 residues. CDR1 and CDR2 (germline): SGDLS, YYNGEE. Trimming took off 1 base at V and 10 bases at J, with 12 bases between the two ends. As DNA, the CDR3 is TGTGCCAGCAGCGTAACAGGGCCGAGCGAGCAGTTCTTC. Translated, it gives CASSVTGPSEQFF.

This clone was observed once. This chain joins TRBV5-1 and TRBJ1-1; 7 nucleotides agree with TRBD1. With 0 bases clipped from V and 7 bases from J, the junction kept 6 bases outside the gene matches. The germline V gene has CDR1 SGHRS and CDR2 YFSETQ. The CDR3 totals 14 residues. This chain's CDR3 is CASSLEPGTVEAFF. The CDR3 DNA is TGCGCCAGCAGCTTGGAGCCTGGGACAGTTGAAGCTTTCTTT.

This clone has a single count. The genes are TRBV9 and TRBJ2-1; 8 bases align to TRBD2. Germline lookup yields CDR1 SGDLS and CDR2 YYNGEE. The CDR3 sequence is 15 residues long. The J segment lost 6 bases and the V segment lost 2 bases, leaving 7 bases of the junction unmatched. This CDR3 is CASSVSGSPSNEQFF. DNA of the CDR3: TGTGCCAGCAGCGTCAGCGGGAGTCCCTCCAATGAGCAGTTCTTC.

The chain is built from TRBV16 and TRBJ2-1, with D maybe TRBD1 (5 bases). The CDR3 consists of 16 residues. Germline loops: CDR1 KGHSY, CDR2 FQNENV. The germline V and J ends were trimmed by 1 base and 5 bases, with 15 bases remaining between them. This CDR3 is CASSQLVLGADNEQFF. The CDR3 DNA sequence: TGTGCCAGCAGCCAATTGGTCTTAGGGGCCGACAATGAGCAGTTCTTC.

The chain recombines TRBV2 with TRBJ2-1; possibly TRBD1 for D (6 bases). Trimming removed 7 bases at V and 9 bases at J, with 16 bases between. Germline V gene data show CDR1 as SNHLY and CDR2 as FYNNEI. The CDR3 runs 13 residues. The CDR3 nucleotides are TGTGCCAGCACCACCCACAGGGAAGCTGAGCAGTTCTTC. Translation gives CASTTHREAEQFF. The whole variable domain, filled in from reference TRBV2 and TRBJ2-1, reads EPEVTQTPSHQVTQMGQEVILRCVPISNHLYFYWYRQILGQKVEFLVSFYNNEISEKSEIFDDQFSVERPDGSNFTLKIRSTKLEDSAMYFCASTTHREAEQFFGPGTRLTVL.

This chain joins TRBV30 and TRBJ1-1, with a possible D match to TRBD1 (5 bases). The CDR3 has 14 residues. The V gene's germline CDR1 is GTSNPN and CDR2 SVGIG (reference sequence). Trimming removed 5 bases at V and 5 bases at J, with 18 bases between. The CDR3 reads CAWGGGGGATEAFF. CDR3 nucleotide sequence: TGTGCCTGGGGCGGTGGGGGAGGTGCGACTGAAGCTTTCTTT.

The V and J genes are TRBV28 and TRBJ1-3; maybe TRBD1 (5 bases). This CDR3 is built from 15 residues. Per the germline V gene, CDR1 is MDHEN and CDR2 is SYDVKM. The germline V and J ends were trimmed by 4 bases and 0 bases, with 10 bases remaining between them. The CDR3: CASSWDFNSGNTIYF. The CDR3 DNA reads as TGTGCCAGCAGTTGGGACTTTAACTCTGGAAACACCATATATTTT.

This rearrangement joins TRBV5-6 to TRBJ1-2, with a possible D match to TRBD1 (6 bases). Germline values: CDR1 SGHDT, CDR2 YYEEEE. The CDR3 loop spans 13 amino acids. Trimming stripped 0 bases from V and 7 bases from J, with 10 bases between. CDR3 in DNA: TGTGCCAGCAGCTTGGACAGGGTTTCTGGCTACACCTTC. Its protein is CASSLDRVSGYTF. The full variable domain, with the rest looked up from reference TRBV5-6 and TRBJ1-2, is DAGVTQSPTHLIKTRGQQVTLRCSPKSGHDTVSWYQQALGQGPQFIFQYYEEEERQRGNFPDRFSGHQFPNYSSELNVNALLLGDSALYLCASSLDRVSGYTFGSGTRLTVV.

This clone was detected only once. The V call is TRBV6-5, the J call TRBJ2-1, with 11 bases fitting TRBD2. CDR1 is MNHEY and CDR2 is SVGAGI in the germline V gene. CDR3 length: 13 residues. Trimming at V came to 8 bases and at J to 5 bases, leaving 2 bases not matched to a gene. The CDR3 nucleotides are TGTGCCAGCCGACTAGCGGGGAACAATGAGCAGTTCTTC. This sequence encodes CASRLAGNNEQFF.